The present T cell receptor (beta chain) was sequenced within a study of blood T cell repertoires in COVID-19. About the study: The United States, Italy and Spain were the sources of the acute and convalescent COVID-19 samples. In each case, the material was cDNA or gDNA derived from T cells, B-cell-depleted T cells, or PBMCs.

This clone has a handful of counts. In the source study's methods: Nucleated cell number was recorded as an estimate derived from reference gene primer amplification. Sequenced by immunoSEQ multiplex PCR; TCRdb stores in-frame clones only, minus some. The V and J calls and clone size come from that table; D and trimming were worked out from the DNA. This repertoire shows approximately 260,000 clones, approximately 80% found once; its top ten account for under 4.5%. The CDR3 is made up of 15 amino acids. The junction had 9 bases not matched to a gene; V was cut back by 5 bases and J by 6 bases. Germline assignment: CDR1 SGHDT and CDR2 YYEEEE.

The rearrangement links TRBV5-6 to TRBJ2-1, with 9 positions matching TRBD1. The TCR originated in a woman in her thirties or forties with active or convalescent COVID-19. Sequenced input: peripheral blood. In DNA, the CDR3 is TGTGCCAGCAGTCACGCCGGGACAGGGTTCAATGAGCAGTTCTTC. Amino acids: CASSHAGTGFNEQFF.